The following is a T cell receptor (beta chain) sequence with its context. Other DNA sequences in the same sample also yield this CDR3. Assay used: immunoSEQ multiplex PCR; TCRdb lists only in-frame clones, some missing. The table lists tens of thousands of clones, over 65% of them singletons. These data are taken from a study of OX40 agonist ivuxolimab in advanced cancers. People who had autoimmune disease history or systemic immunosuppression were excluded. This CDR3 spans 13 amino acids. Germline lookup yields CDR1 SGHTA and CDR2 FQGNSA. V dropped 4 bases and J dropped 4 bases, with 8 bases sitting between them.

The source is an adult with an advanced solid tumor such as melanoma, head and neck, liver or kidney cancer. J is TRBJ1-3 and V is TRBV7-2; a possible D gene is TRBD1 (5 bases). This sample comprised CD4+ or CD8+ T cells sorted from blood, obtained in a trial of the OX40 agonist ivuxolimab. CDR3 bases: TGTGCCAGCAGCTCAGGGCGGGGAAACACCATATATTTT. This codes for CASSSGRGNTIYF.